This TCR beta chain was recovered during a study of cytomegalovirus exposure and HLA in healthy donors. A multiplex PCR was run with 60 Vbeta primers and 13 Jbeta primers. Assay used: immunoSEQ multiplex PCR; TCRdb lists only in-frame clones, some missing. The sample lists about 180,000 clones, more than 65% seen once, with roughly 0.5% in the top ten. Sequenced material: PBMCs. The sequence came from a woman aged 50 to 65 in good health and CMV-seronegative.

The CDR3 DNA sequence: TGTGCCAGCAGTTACAAGTACGGAACAGCCTATGGCTACACCTTC. This encodes CASSYKYGTAYGYTF. This sequence joins TRBV6-5 and TRBJ1-2; no clear D gene. Trimming took 2 bases from V and 4 from J, leaving 14 bases between them. The germline CDR1 and CDR2 sequences are MNHEY and SVGAGI. CDR3 length: 15 residues.